The rows below give T cell receptor beta chains drawn from one sample of a study of blood T cell repertoires in COVID-19. This table comes from immunoSEQ multiplex PCR, and its TCRdb copy is limited to in-frame clones, with some not included. The table includes approximately 480,000 clones, 75% to 90% detected once. Sequenced: peripheral blood. These receptors were obtained from a man in his late teens or twenties with COVID-19, enrolled during active disease. Each CDR3 is given with its conserved first and last residue. The D gene is left open where the match is weak. Expanded clones get a size class; other rows say once, few or many, or leave the size out.

v_call	j_call	d_call	clone_size	cdr3_nt	cdr3_aa
TRBV7-2	TRBJ2-5	.	.	TGTGCCAGCAGCTTAGTGGGTAGCACCAAAGAGACCCAGTACTTC	CASSLVGSTKETQYF
TRBV2	TRBJ1-5	.	.	TGTGCCAGCAGTGAAAAGAGGGTAGACCAGCCCCAGCATTTT	CASSEKRVDQPQHF
TRBV7-9	TRBJ2-5	.	.	TGTGCCAGCAGCCCACGGCCCGACTATCCCGAAGGGGAGACCCAGTACTTC	CASSPRPDYPEGETQYF
TRBV6-1	TRBJ2-3	.	.	TGTGCCAGCAGTGAGGTTCGGGACTGGCCGTCAGATACGCAGTATTTT	CASSEVRDWPSDTQYF
TRBV25-1	TRBJ2-1	.	.	TGTGCCAGCAGTGATAATCGGCGGGGTTACAATGAGCAGTTCTTC	CASSDNRRGYNEQFF
TRBV30	TRBJ1-4	TRBD1	.	TGTGCCTGGAGTCGACAGGGCGCTTCTAATGAAAAACTGTTTTTT	CAWSRQGASNEKLFF
TRBV11-2	TRBJ2-7	TRBD2	once	TGTGCCAGCAGAAAGCGGGGGGGATCCTACGAGCAGTACTTC	CASRKRGGSYEQYF
TRBV5-6	TRBJ1-6	TRBD1	.	TGTGCCAGCAGCTTGGTGGGGACAGATTATTCACCCCTCCACTTT	CASSLVGTDYSPLHF
TRBV2	TRBJ1-1	.	.	TGTGCCAGCGGGTCTGGAGTTACTGAAGCTTTCTTT	CASGSGVTEAFF
TRBV7-2	TRBJ2-3	TRBD2	.	TGTGCCAGCAGCTTAGAGCCACTAGCGGGAGGAACTAGCACAGATACGCAGTATTTT	CASSLEPLAGGTSTDTQYF
TRBV2	TRBJ2-7	.	.	TGTGCCAGCAATGCCGGCTCCTACGAGCAGTACTTC	CASNAGSYEQYF
TRBV4-1	TRBJ2-1	.	.	TGCGCCAGCAGCCAGAAATCGGTTGCCCTGTACAATGAGCAGTTCTTC	CASSQKSVALYNEQFF
TRBV5-4	TRBJ2-7	TRBD2	.	TGTGCCAGCAGCCCACTACGGCGGGAGTCCGAGCAGTACTTC	CASSPLRRESEQYF
TRBV5-1	TRBJ2-3	.	.	TGCGCCAGCAGCTTCACGCGGGACTCACAAGTGACAGATACGCAGTATTTT	CASSFTRDSQVTDTQYF
TRBV5-1	TRBJ2-7	TRBD1	.	TGCGCCAGCAGCTCTGGACAGGGAGGTCGTCAGTACTTC	CASSSGQGGRQYF
TRBV18	TRBJ1-6	TRBD1	.	TGTGCCAGCTCACGAAACCATCCGGGACAGGGCCTTAATTCACCCCTCCACTTT	CASSRNHPGQGLNSPLHF
TRBV5-5	TRBJ2-3	TRBD2	.	TGTGCCAGCAGCGGGACTAGCGGGAGGGAAGATACGCAGTATTTT	CASSGTSGREDTQYF
TRBV5-4	TRBJ2-1	TRBD1	few	TGTGCCAGCAGCCTGGACAGGGGAGCGAAGTTCTTC	CASSLDRGAKFF
TRBV11-3	TRBJ2-4	TRBD1	.	TGTGCCAGCAGCGACACAGGGGGCCTGTACATTCAGTACTTC	CASSDTGGLYIQYF
TRBV4-1	TRBJ2-7	.	.	TGCGCCAGCAGCCAAGCATCCGGGGTGTCCTACGAGCAGTACTTC	CASSQASGVSYEQYF
TRBV18	TRBJ2-2	.	.	TGTGCCAGCTCCCCTATCGCGAACACCGGGGAGCTGTTTTTT	CASSPIANTGELFF
TRBV7-9	TRBJ1-4	TRBD1	.	TGTGCCAGCAGCTTGCTCGGACAGGAGGAAAAACTGTTTTTT	CASSLLGQEEKLFF
TRBV7-6	TRBJ2-5	TRBD2	.	TGTGCCAGCAGGGGTCTCAGGACTAGCGGGGGGCCGAGCCAAGAGACCCAGTACTTC	CASRGLRTSGGPSQETQYF
TRBV7-9	TRBJ2-5	.	.	TGTGCCAGTAACCGATGGGGGGTCGGTGAGACCCAGTACTTC	CASNRWGVGETQYF
TRBV2	TRBJ2-6	TRBD2	.	TGTGCCAGCACCTCCCTAGCGGAGAGCTCTGGGGCCAACGTCCTGACTTTC	CASTSLAESSGANVLTF
TRBV5-4	TRBJ1-6	.	.	TGTGCCAGCAGCTTGGCAGGGGTTTTGAATTCACCCCTCCACTTT	CASSLAGVLNSPLHF
TRBV20-1	TRBJ2-7	.	.	TGCAGTGCTAGTGTAGGGGGGGCCTACGAGCAGTACTTC	CSASVGGAYEQYF
TRBV29-1	TRBJ2-7	TRBD2	.	TGCAGCGTTGAAGTTCACGGGACTACCTACGAGCAGTACTTC	CSVEVHGTTYEQYF
TRBV11-3	TRBJ2-3	.	.	TGTGCCAGCACCGGAATAGTGGAGTCTGCGCAGTATTTT	CASTGIVESAQYF
TRBV29-1	TRBJ1-2	TRBD1	.	TGCAGCGTACACCGGACAGGGAACTATGGCTACACCTTC	CSVHRTGNYGYTF
TRBV5-1	TRBJ2-3	TRBD2	.	TGCGCCAGCAGCTTTCCAACTAGCGGAAGCACAGATACGCAGTATTTT	CASSFPTSGSTDTQYF
TRBV5-4	TRBJ2-7	.	.	TGTGCCAGCAGCTTGAGGCTAGAGAATAACGAGCAGTACTTC	CASSLRLENNEQYF
TRBV7-8	TRBJ2-2	.	.	TGTGCCAGCAGCTTAGACAGGAAAGGGGAGCTGTTTTTT	CASSLDRKGELFF